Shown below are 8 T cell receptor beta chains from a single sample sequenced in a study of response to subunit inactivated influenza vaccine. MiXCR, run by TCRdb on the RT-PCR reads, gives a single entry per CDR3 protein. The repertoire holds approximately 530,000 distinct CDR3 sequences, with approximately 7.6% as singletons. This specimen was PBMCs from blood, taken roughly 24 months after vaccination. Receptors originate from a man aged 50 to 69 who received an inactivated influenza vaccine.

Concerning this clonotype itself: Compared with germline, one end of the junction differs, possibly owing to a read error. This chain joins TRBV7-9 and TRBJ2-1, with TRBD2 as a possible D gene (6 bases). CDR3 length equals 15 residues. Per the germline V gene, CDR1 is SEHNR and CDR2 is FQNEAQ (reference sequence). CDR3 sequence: CVSSSGLGLYNEQFF. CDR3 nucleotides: TGTGTCAGCAGCTCGGGACTCGGTCTATACAATGAGCAGTTCTTC.

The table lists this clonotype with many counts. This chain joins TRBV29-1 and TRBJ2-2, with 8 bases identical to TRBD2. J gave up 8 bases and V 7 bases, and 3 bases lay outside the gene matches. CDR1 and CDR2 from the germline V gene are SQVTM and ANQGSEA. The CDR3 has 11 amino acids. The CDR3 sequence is CSAAGGGELFF. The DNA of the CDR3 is TGCAGCGCCGCGGGGGGAGGGGAGCTGTTTTTT.

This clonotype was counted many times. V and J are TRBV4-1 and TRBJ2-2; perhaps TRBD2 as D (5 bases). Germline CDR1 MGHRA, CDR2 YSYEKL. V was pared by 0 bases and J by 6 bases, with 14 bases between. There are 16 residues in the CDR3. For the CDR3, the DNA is TGCGCCAGCAGCCAAGAGAGTAGCGCAGTGGCCGGGGAGCTGTTTTTT. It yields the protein CASSQESSAVAGELFF.

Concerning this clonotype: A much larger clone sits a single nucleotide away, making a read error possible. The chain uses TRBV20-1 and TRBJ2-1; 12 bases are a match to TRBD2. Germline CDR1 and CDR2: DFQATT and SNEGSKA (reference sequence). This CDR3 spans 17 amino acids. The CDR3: CCARDLILTSGSDEQFF. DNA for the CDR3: TGCTGTGCTAGAGATCTAATTTTGACTAGCGGGAGTGATGAGCAGTTCTTC.

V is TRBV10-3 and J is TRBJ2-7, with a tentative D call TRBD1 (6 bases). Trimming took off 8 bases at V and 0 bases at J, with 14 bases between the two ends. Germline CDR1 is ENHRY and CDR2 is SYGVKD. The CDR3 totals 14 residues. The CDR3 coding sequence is TGTGCCATCGGCAGGACAGAGAGCTCCTACGAGCAGTACTTC. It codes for CAIGRTESSYEQYF.

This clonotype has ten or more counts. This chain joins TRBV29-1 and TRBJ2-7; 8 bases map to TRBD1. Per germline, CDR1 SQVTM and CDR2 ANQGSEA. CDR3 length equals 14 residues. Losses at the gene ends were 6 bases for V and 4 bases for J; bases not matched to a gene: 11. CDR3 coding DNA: TGCAGCGTGGCGGTACTTCGGACAGGGTACGAGCAGTACTTC. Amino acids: CSVAVLRTGYEQYF.

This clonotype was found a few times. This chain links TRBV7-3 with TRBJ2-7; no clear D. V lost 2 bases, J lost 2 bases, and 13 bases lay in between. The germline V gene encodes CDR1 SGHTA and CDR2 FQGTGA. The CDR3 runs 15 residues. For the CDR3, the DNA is TGTGCCAGCAGCTTAGACGGAACAACTCCCTACGAGCAGTACTTC. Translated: CASSLDGTTPYEQYF.

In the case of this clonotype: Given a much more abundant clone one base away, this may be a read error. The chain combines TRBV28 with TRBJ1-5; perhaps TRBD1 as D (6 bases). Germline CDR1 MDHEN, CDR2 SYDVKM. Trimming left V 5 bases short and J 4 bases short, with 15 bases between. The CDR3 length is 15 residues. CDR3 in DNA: TGTGCCAGCAGTCGGGGAGCAGGGACAAATCAGCCCCAGCATTTT. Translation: CASSRGAGTNQPQHF.